The 3 T cell receptor beta chains given below trace back to one sample, sequenced in a study of blood T cell repertoires in COVID-19 (dated by TCRdb to between 2020 and 2021). The protocol used for the library was the immunoSEQ multiplex PCR assay. The source is immuneACCESS, and TCRdb retained only in-frame sequences with V and J called. Part of the clones is not carried over; for the studies checked, unresolved V genes explain less than half of this, and the remainder is unexplained. Across this sample there are nearly 250,000 clones, with roughly four fifths seen only once. The ten biggest clones cover under 2% of the sample. The sample taken for sequencing was peripheral blood. Every receptor here comes from a woman older than 75 with acute or convalescent COVID-19.

This clone appeared a single time. Other DNA sequences within the sample encode an identical CDR3. This chain connects TRBV6-6 to TRBJ2-3; D unclear. Trimming removed 5 bases at V and 0 bases at J, with 3 bases between. Germline assignment: CDR1 MNHNY and CDR2 SVGAGI (reference sequence). CDR3 length: 12 residues. The chain's CDR3 is CASSPSTDTQYF. The DNA of the CDR3 is TGTGCCAGCAGTCCTAGCACAGATACGCAGTATTTT.

In DNA form, the CDR3 reads TGTGCCAGCAGTCCGCGGACAAACCCTGAAGCTTTCTTT. It yields the protein CASSPRTNPEAFF. V gene TRBV12-3 or TRBV12-4 combines with J gene TRBJ1-1, with a possible D match to TRBD1 (5 bases). V gave up 5 bases and J gave up 6 bases, with 13 bases separating them. CDR3 length: 13 amino acids.

The table lists this clone with a count of one. V and J are TRBV6-2 or TRBV6-3 and TRBJ2-3; 7 bases are shared with TRBD2. In germline, CDR1 is MNHEY, CDR2 SVGEGT. CDR3 length: 16 residues. J gave up 1 base and V 0 bases, and 4 bases lay outside the gene matches. The CDR3 DNA is TGTGCCAGCAGTTACTCCTCGGGAGGAGGCACAGATACGCAGTATTTT. This translates into CASSYSSGGGTDTQYF.